One and the same sample provided the 10 T cell receptor beta chains below, sequenced in a study of T cell repertoires in cytomegalovirus infection. Using its own MiXCR run on the reads, TCRdb lists one record per CDR3 protein. The sample includes some 300,000 distinct CDR3 sequences, around 9.6% of them seen just once. Sequencing was done on a sample of PBMCs. These receptors originate from a human donor in good health (CMV status not recorded). Some clones in this sample may be carry-over from other donors' samples.

Only a few counts were recorded for this clonotype. The chain carries TRBV28 and TRBJ1-2; 7 bases align to TRBD1. Unmatched junction bases numbered 8, after V lost 10 bases and J lost 6 bases. Germline CDR1 reads MDHEN; CDR2 reads SYDVKM. CDR3 size: 12 residues. The CDR3 nucleotides read TGTGCCACCGACCCCGGGACAGATGGCTACACCTTC. The encoded protein is CATDPGTDGYTF.

This clonotype showed up many times. The chain is built from TRBV28 and TRBJ2-1; D may be TRBD1 or TRBD2 (5 bases each). The CDR3 is 12 amino acids. Germline V gives CDR1 MDHEN, CDR2 SYDVKM. V was pared by 8 bases and J by 0 bases, with 5 bases between. Written as DNA, the CDR3 is TGTGCCAGCGGGGGCTCCTACAATGAGCAGTTCTTC. Its protein is CASGGSYNEQFF.

Ten or more counts support this clonotype. CDR3: CSARDRVAFEQYF. The CDR3 DNA is TGCAGTGCTAGAGATCGCGTAGCCTTCGAGCAGTACTTC. V and J are TRBV20-1 and TRBJ2-7; D is uncertain. Germline V gene data show CDR1 as DFQATT and CDR2 as SNEGSKA (reference sequence). There are 13 residues in the CDR3. Trimming cost V 0 bases and J 6 bases, with 12 bases left between them.

This clonotype was seen ten or more times. This chain uses TRBV7-2 with TRBJ2-7, with TRBD1 as a possible D gene (5 bases). The CDR3 loop spans 12 amino acids. Germline assignment: CDR1 SGHTA and CDR2 FQGNSA. V gave up 3 bases and J gave up 7 bases, with 10 bases separating them. The chain's CDR3 is CASSFSGMEQYF. The CDR3 nucleotides read TGTGCCAGCAGCTTTTCAGGGATGGAGCAGTACTTC. Full variable domain (outside the CDR3, taken from reference TRBV7-2 and TRBJ2-7): GAGVSQSPSNKVTEKGKDVELRCDPISGHTALYWYRQSLGQGLEFLIYFQGNSAPDKSGLPSDRFSAERTGGSVSTLTIQRTQQEDSAVYLCASSFSGMEQYFGPGTRLTVT.

The rearrangement uses TRBV6-2 or TRBV6-3 and TRBJ2-1, with 7 bases matching TRBD2. The CDR3 has 17 residues. Germline CDR1 and CDR2: MNHEY and SVGEGT. Germline trimming cut 2 bases from V and 0 bases from J; bases unmatched to any gene: 7. This chain's CDR3 is CASSYRLADSSYNEQFF. For the CDR3, the DNA is TGTGCCAGCAGTTACAGGCTAGCGGATAGCTCCTACAATGAGCAGTTCTTC.

This clonotype has at least ten counts. The chain employs TRBV20-1 and TRBJ1-5, with TRBD1 matching over 11 bases. The ends lost 6 bases at V and 0 bases at J; junction bases unmatched: 10. CDR3 length: 17 amino acids. Germline V lookup: CDR1 DFQATT, CDR2 SNEGSKA (reference sequence). In nucleotides, the CDR3 is TGCAGTGCCAGGGGACAGGGGGTGGGATATAGCAATCAGCCCCAGCATTTT. Encoded protein: CSARGQGVGYSNQPQHF.

This clonotype was seen ten or more times. Here the CDR3 reads CASRLRVFGSYEQYV. CDR3 sequence (DNA): TGTGCCAGCAGACTCAGGGTGTTTGGGAGCTACGAGCAGTACGTC. The chain joins TRBV6-5 to TRBJ2-7; tentatively, D is TRBD1 or TRBD2 (5 bases each). This CDR3 contains 15 residues. Trimming stripped 6 bases from V and 3 bases from J, with 18 bases between. The germline V gene has CDR1 MNHEY and CDR2 SVGAGI.

This clonotype has at least ten counts. This chain connects TRBV19 to TRBJ1-1; no reliable D call. CDR3 length equals 13 residues. CDR1 LNHDA and CDR2 SQIVND come from the germline V gene (reference sequence). V lost 8 bases and J lost 1, with 11 bases in between. CDR3 sequence reads: CASRIEENTEAFF. CDR3 sequence (DNA): TGTGCCAGTCGGATCGAGGAGAACACTGAAGCTTTCTTT. Full variable domain (remainder filled in from reference TRBV19 and TRBJ1-1): DGGITQSPKYLFRKEGQNVTLSCEQNLNHDAMYWYRQDPGQGLRLIYYSQIVNDFQKGDIAEGYSVSREKKESFPLTVTSAQKNPTAFYLCASRIEENTEAFFGQGTRLTVV.

This clonotype was found many times. This rearrangement joins TRBV27 to TRBJ2-3, with a weak D call TRBD2 (5 bases). The CDR3 sequence is 14 residues long. V was cut by 3 bases and J by 6 bases, with 13 bases left in between. Germline V lookup: CDR1 MNHEY, CDR2 SMNVEV (reference sequence). The CDR3: CASSFRGTWDTQYF. CDR3 nucleotide sequence: TGTGCCAGCAGTTTCCGGGGAACTTGGGATACGCAGTATTTT.

This clonotype was counted at least ten times. The V gene is TRBV28, the J gene TRBJ2-5, with D tentatively TRBD1 (5 bases). CDR3 size: 15 residues. Trimming pared 2 bases from V and 0 bases from J, leaving 10 bases between. Germline CDR1 reads MDHEN; CDR2 reads SYDVKM. CDR3 sequence: CASSLNRQYQETQYF. The CDR3 nucleotides are TGTGCCAGCAGTTTAAACCGACAGTACCAAGAGACCCAGTACTTC.